This TCR beta chain appears in the sequencing data of a study of T cells after yellow fever vaccination. This clonotype was counted at least ten times. What it recognizes is unknown. The CDR3 totals 15 residues. V gave up 6 bases and J gave up 1 base; unmatched junction bases: 3. The study's findings and limits: Once the booster was given, most primary-vaccination clones reappeared, at 95% to 97% for CD4 and approximately 88% for CD8.

TCRdb analysed the 5' RACE reads with MiXCR anew, one entry per CDR3 protein. In the table there are some 320,000 distinct CDR3 sequences, 8.7% of which are singletons. The sample was CD4+ T cells sorted from PBMCs, taken 5 days after the yellow fever booster vaccination. This TCR was recovered from a man younger than 35 who received the YFV17D yellow fever vaccine. The chain combines TRBV12-3 or TRBV12-4 with TRBJ1-6; 7 bases agree with TRBD1. The CDR3 DNA is TGTGCCAGCAGATGGGACAGTTCCTATAATTCACCCCTCCACTTT. This translates into CASRWDSSYNSPLHF.